A selection of T cell receptor beta chains follows, all from one sample in a study of long-term antiretroviral therapy in people with HIV. Data came from immunoSEQ multiplex PCR; TCRdb stores just in-frame clones and leaves some out. The table lists 34,000 or so clones, around 79% of them singletons, with under 7.5% in the top ten. Sequenced here: unsorted PBMCs, sampled 0.6 years after starting antiretroviral therapy. Every receptor here comes from a man between 18 and 35 years old with HIV. Each CDR3 is given with its conserved first and last residue. The D gene is left open where the match is weak. A row's size may be missing; if present it is once, few, many or a size class.

J gene: TRBJ1-2
clone size: NA
V gene: TRBV7-9
D gene: NA
CDR3 DNA: TGTGCCAGCAGCTTAGTAGCGGGGGGCAGGAGCTATGGCTACACCTTC
CDR3 protein: CASSLVAGGRSYGYTF

J gene: TRBJ2-1
clone size: NA
V gene: TRBV28
D gene: NA
CDR3 DNA: TGTGCCAGCAGTTTAAAGTTTTACAATGAGCAGTTCTTC
CDR3 protein: CASSLKFYNEQFF

J gene: TRBJ1-1
clone size: NA
V gene: TRBV5-6
D gene: NA
CDR3 DNA: TGTGCCAGCAGCTTAGGGCGGGCCCCGAACACTGAAGCTTTCTTT
CDR3 protein: CASSLGRAPNTEAFF

J gene: TRBJ1-5
clone size: NA
V gene: TRBV19
D gene: NA
CDR3 DNA: TGTGCCAGTAGCCGGGACGGACTTCTCCTAAGCAATCAGCCCCAGCATTTT
CDR3 protein: CASSRDGLLLSNQPQHF

J gene: TRBJ2-7
clone size: few
V gene: TRBV7-8
D gene: NA
CDR3 DNA: TGTGCCAGCAGCTTAGTCTCTTCCGGCCAGCGGGAGCAGTACTTC
CDR3 protein: CASSLVSSGQREQYF

J gene: TRBJ2-7
clone size: NA
V gene: TRBV14
D gene: NA
CDR3 DNA: TGTGCCAGCAGCTTGGACAGCCGACCGTCCTACGAGCAGTACTTC
CDR3 protein: CASSLDSRPSYEQYF

J gene: TRBJ2-7
clone size: NA
V gene: TRBV23-1
D gene: TRBD2
CDR3 DNA: TGCGCCAGCAGTCCACCCCGGGCGGGAGTTCGGCCCTACGAGCAGTACTTC
CDR3 protein: CASSPPRAGVRPYEQYF

J gene: TRBJ2-2
clone size: NA
V gene: TRBV11-2
D gene: NA
CDR3 DNA: TGTGCCAGCAGCACTCAGGCTTTGGGGGAGCTGTTTTTT
CDR3 protein: CASSTQALGELFF

J gene: TRBJ2-1
clone size: NA
V gene: TRBV5-5
D gene: NA
CDR3 DNA: TGCGCCAGCAGCTTAGCGCTCAATGCCTACAATGAGCAGTTCTTC
CDR3 protein: CASSLALNAYNEQFF

J gene: TRBJ2-3
clone size: NA
V gene: TRBV11-3
D gene: NA
CDR3 DNA: TGTGCCAGCAGTCTCAACTCCGGGAGCACAGATACGCAGTATTTT
CDR3 protein: CASSLNSGSTDTQYF

J gene: TRBJ1-4
clone size: NA
V gene: TRBV5-1
D gene: TRBD1
CDR3 DNA: TGCGCCAGCAGCGGAACCGGGACAGGGATTGAAAAACTGTTTTTT
CDR3 protein: CASSGTGTGIEKLFF

J gene: TRBJ1-2
clone size: NA
V gene: TRBV29-1
D gene: TRBD1
CDR3 DNA: TGCAGCGTAGGACAGGGATATGGCTACACCTTC
CDR3 protein: CSVGQGYGYTF

J gene: TRBJ2-7
clone size: NA
V gene: TRBV6-5
D gene: NA
CDR3 DNA: TGTGCCAGCAGTTACTCGGCAGGGCACTACGAGCAGTACTTC
CDR3 protein: CASSYSAGHYEQYF

J gene: TRBJ1-1
clone size: NA
V gene: TRBV5-6
D gene: TRBD1
CDR3 DNA: TGTGCCAGCAGCTTGGTTAGGGACAGTCCTATTGAAGCTTTCTTT
CDR3 protein: CASSLVRDSPIEAFF

J gene: TRBJ2-1
clone size: NA
V gene: TRBV27
D gene: TRBD2
CDR3 DNA: TGTGCCAGCGGGACTATCTACTCCTACAATGAGCAGTTCTTC
CDR3 protein: CASGTIYSYNEQFF

J gene: TRBJ2-3
clone size: NA
V gene: TRBV4-3
D gene: NA
CDR3 DNA: TGCGCCAGCAGCTTGGACTACACCGGCACAGATACGCAGTATTTT
CDR3 protein: CASSLDYTGTDTQYF

J gene: TRBJ1-5
clone size: NA
V gene: TRBV6-6
D gene: TRBD1
CDR3 DNA: TGTGCCAGCAGTTCCGGGACAGGGAGACAGCCCCAGCATTTT
CDR3 protein: CASSSGTGRQPQHF

J gene: TRBJ2-1
clone size: NA
V gene: TRBV2
D gene: TRBD1
CDR3 DNA: TGTGCCAGCAAGGGACAGGTAGGCAATGAGCAGTTCTTC
CDR3 protein: CASKGQVGNEQFF

J gene: TRBJ2-1
clone size: NA
V gene: TRBV19
D gene: TRBD2
CDR3 DNA: TGTGCCAGTAGTCCCCTTCTAGCGGGAGGTCCCTCCTACAATGAGCAGTTCTTC
CDR3 protein: CASSPLLAGGPSYNEQFF

J gene: TRBJ2-7
clone size: NA
V gene: TRBV7-9
D gene: TRBD2
CDR3 DNA: TGTGCCAGCAGCTCGAGCGGGAGGGCCAGTAGCGAGCAGTACTTC
CDR3 protein: CASSSSGRASSEQYF

J gene: TRBJ1-2
clone size: NA
V gene: TRBV5-5
D gene: NA
CDR3 DNA: TGTGCCAGCAGCCAGGCGCTGGGGATTGTTGGGACCTTC
CDR3 protein: CASSQALGIVGTF

J gene: TRBJ1-2
clone size: NA
V gene: TRBV7-2
D gene: NA
CDR3 DNA: TGTGCCAGCAGCTTTTCAAAGGACAACACCTTC
CDR3 protein: CASSFSKDNTF

J gene: TRBJ1-2
clone size: NA
V gene: TRBV28
D gene: NA
CDR3 DNA: TGTGCCAGTTCATATATCATGGATGAATATGGCTACACCTTC
CDR3 protein: CASSYIMDEYGYTF

J gene: TRBJ2-2
clone size: NA
V gene: TRBV7-3
D gene: NA
CDR3 DNA: TGTGCCAGCAGCTTAACGGCTGGCAACACCGGGGAGCTGTTTTTT
CDR3 protein: CASSLTAGNTGELFF

J gene: TRBJ2-3
clone size: NA
V gene: TRBV7-9
D gene: TRBD2
CDR3 DNA: TGTGCCAGCAGCTCGCTAGCGGGAGAGCGTACGCAGTATTTT
CDR3 protein: CASSSLAGERTQYF

J gene: TRBJ2-7
clone size: medium-sized
V gene: TRBV9
D gene: NA
CDR3 DNA: TGTGCCAGCAGCGTGGGGCAGAACATCGAGCAGTACTTC
CDR3 protein: CASSVGQNIEQYF

J gene: TRBJ2-1
clone size: NA
V gene: TRBV19
D gene: TRBD2
CDR3 DNA: TGTGCCAGTCTAGCGGGAGGGCCCTACAATGAGCAGTTCTTC
CDR3 protein: CASLAGGPYNEQFF

J gene: TRBJ2-3
clone size: NA
V gene: TRBV11-2
D gene: NA
CDR3 DNA: TGTGCCAGCAGACCCATGAGAACAGATACGCAGTATTTT
CDR3 protein: CASRPMRTDTQYF